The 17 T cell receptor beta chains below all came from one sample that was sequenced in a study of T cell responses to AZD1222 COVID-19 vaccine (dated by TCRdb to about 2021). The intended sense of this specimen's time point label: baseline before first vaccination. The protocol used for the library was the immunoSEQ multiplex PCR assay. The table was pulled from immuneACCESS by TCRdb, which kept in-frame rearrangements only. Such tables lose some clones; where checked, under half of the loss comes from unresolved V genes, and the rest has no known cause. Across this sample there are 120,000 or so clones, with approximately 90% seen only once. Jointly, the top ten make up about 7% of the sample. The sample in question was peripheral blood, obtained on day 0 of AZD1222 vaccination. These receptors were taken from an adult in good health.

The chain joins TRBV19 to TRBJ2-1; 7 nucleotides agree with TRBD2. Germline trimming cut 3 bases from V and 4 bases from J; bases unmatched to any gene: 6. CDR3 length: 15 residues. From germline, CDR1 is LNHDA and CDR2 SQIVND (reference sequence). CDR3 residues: CASSILAEIYNEQFF. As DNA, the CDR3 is TGTGCCAGTAGTATTCTAGCGGAGATATACAATGAGCAGTTCTTC.

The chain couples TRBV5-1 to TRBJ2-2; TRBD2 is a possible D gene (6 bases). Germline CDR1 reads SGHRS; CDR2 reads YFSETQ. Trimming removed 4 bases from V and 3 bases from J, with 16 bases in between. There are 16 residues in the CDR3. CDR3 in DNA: TGCGCCAGCAGCCCCGGGACCGGGGGTTACACCGGGGAGCTGTTTTTT. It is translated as CASSPGTGGYTGELFF.

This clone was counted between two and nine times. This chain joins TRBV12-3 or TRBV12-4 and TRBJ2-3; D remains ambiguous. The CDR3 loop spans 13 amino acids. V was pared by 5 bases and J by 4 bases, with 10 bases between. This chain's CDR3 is CASSTQVADTQYF. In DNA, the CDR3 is TGTGCCAGCAGTACCCAGGTGGCAGATACGCAGTATTTT.

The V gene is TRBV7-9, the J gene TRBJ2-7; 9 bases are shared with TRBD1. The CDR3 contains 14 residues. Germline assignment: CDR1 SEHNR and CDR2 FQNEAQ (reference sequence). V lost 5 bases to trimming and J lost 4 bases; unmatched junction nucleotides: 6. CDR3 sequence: CASSPGTGFYEQYF. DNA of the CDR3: TGTGCCAGCAGCCCCGGGACAGGGTTTTACGAGCAGTACTTC.

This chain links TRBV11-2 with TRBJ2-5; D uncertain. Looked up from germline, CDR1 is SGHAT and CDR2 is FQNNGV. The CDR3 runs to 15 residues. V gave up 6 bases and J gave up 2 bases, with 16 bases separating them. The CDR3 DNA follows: TGTGCCAGCAGAACCTTAGGCCGCTTACAAGAGACCCAGTACTTC. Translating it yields CASRTLGRLQETQYF. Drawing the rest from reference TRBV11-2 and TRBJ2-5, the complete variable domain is EAGVAQSPRYKIIEKRQSVAFWCNPISGHATLYWYQQILGQGPKLLIQFQNNGVVDDSQLPKDRFSAERLKGVDSTLKIQPAKLEDSAVYLCASRTLGRLQETQYFGPGTRLLVL.

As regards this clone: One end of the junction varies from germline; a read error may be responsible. The CDR3 DNA is TGCGCCAGCAGTCAAGCACTAGCGGGGTACAATGAGCAGTTCTTC. It encodes CASSQALAGYNEQFF. The rearrangement uses TRBV4-3 and TRBJ2-1, with 10 bases that match TRBD2. This CDR3 is 15 amino acids long. Looked up from germline, CDR1 is LGHNA and CDR2 is YSLEER.

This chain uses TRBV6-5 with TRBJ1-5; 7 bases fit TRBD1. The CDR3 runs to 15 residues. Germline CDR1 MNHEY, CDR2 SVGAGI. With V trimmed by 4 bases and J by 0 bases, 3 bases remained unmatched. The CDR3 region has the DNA TGTGCCAGCAGTTCCTACAGGGGTAGCAATCAGCCCCAGCATTTT. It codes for CASSSYRGSNQPQHF.

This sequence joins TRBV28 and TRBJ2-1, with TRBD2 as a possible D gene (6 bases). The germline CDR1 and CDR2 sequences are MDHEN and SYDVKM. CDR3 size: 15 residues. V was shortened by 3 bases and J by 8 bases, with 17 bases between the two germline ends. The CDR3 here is CASSFPGLLEDEQFF. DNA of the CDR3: TGTGCCAGCAGTTTCCCGGGACTCCTGGAGGATGAGCAGTTCTTC.

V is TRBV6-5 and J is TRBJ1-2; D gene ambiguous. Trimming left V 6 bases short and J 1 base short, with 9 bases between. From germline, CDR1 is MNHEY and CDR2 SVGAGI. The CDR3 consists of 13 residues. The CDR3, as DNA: TGTGCCAGCAGGGCAGGAGATAACTATGGCTACACCTTC. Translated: CASRAGDNYGYTF.

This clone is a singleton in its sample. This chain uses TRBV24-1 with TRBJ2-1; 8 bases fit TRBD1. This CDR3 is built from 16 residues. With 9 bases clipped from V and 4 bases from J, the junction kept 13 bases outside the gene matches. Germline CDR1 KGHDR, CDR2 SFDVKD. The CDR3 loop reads CATEETGTGTYNEQFF. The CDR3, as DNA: TGTGCCACCGAGGAAACCGGGACAGGAACATACAATGAGCAGTTCTTC.

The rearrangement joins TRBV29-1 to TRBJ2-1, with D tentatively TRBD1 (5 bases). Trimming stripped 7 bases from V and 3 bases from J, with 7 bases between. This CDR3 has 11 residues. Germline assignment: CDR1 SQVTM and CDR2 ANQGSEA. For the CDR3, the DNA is TGCAGCGCTGACAGCTACAATGAGCAGTTCTTC. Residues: CSADSYNEQFF.

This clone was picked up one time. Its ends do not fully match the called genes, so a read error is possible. The CDR3: CASSSPGLAGVTHYEQFNF. The DNA for the CDR3 is TGTGCCAGTAGTTCTCCGGGACTAGCGGGCGTCACTCACTACGAGCAGTTTAACTTC. The rearrangement uses TRBV19 and TRBJ2-7, with 12 bases that match TRBD2. Germline CDR1 LNHDA, CDR2 SQIVND (reference sequence). CDR3 length: 19 amino acids.

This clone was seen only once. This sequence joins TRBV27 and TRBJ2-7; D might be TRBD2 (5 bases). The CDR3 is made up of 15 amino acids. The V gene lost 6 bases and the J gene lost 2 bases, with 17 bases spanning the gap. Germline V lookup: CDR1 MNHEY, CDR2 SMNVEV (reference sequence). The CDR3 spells CASRLRARGAYEQYF. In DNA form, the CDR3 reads TGTGCCAGCAGGCTGCGAGCCCGGGGAGCCTACGAGCAGTACTTC.

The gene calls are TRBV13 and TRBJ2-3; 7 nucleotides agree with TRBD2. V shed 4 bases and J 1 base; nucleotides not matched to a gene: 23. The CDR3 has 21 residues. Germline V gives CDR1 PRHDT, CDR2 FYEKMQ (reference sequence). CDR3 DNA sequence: TGTGCCAGCAGCTCAAGGTCGAGATCGGGCGGGAGACTTATGGGCACAGATACGCAGTATTTT. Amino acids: CASSSRSRSGGRLMGTDTQYF.

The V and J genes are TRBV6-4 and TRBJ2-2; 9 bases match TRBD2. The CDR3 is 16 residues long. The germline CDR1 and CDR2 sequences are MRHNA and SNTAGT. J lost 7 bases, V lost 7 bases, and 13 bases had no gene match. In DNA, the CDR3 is TGTGCCAGCACCGAGGGACTAGCCGGTACTTACGGGGAGCTGTTTTTT. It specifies CASTEGLAGTYGELFF.

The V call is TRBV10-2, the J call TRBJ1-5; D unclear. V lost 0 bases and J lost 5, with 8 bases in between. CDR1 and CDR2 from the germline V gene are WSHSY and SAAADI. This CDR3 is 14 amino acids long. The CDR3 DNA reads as TGCGCCAGCAGTGAGTCGAACAGCTATCAGCCCCAGCATTTT. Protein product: CASSESNSYQPQHF.

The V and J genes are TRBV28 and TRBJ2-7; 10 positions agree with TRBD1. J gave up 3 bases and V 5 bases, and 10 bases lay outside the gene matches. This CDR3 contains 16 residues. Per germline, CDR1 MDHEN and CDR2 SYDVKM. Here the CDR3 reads CASSTPGTGAYYEQYF. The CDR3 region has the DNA TGTGCCAGCAGTACCCCCGGGACAGGGGCCTACTACGAGCAGTACTTC.